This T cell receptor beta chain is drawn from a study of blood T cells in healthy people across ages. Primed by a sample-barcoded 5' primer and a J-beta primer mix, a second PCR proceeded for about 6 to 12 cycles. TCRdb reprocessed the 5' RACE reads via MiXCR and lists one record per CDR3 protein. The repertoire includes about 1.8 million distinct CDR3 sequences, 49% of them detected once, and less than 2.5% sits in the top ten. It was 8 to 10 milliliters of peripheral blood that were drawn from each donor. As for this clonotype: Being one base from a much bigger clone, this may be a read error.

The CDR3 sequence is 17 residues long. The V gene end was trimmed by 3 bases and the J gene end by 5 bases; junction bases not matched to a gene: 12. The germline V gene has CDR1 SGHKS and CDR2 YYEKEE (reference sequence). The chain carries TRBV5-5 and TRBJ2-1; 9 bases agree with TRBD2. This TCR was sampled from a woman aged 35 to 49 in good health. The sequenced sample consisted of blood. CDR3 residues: CASSSRSSGGPHNEQFF. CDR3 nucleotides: TGTGCCAGCAGCTCTCGTAGTAGCGGGGGTCCCCACAATGAGCAGTTCTTC.